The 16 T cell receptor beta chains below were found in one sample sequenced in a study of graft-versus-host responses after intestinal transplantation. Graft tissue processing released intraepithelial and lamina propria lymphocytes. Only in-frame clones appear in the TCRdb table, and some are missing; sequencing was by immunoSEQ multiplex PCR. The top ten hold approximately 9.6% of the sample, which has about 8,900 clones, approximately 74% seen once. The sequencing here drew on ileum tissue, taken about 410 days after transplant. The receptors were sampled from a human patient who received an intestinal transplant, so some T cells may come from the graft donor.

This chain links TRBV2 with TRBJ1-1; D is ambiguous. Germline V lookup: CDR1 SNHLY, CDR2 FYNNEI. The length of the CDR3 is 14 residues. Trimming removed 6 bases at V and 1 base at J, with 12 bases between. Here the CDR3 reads CASSWDRGNTEAFF. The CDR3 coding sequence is TGTGCCAGCAGCTGGGATCGAGGGAACACTGAAGCTTTCTTT.

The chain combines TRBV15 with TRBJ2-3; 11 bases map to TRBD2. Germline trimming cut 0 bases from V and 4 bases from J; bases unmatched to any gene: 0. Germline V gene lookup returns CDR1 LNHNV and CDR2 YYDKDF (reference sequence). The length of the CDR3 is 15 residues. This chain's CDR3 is CATSRDSGGADTQYF. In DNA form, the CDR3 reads TGTGCCACCAGCAGAGATAGCGGGGGGGCAGATACGCAGTATTTT.

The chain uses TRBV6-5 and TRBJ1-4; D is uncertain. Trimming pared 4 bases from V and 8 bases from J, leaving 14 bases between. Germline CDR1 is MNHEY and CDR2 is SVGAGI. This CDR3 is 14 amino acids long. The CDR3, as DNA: TGTGCCAGCAGTTGGACTGAACTTCCCGAAAAACTGTTTTTT. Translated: CASSWTELPEKLFF.

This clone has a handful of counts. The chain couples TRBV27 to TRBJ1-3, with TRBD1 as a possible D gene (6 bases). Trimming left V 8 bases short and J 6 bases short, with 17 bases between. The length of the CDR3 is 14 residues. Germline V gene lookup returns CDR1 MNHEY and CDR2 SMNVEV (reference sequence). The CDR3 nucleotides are TGTGCCAGCTCCCGAGGGGGGTCCGCAAACACCATATATTTT. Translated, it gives CASSRGGSANTIYF.

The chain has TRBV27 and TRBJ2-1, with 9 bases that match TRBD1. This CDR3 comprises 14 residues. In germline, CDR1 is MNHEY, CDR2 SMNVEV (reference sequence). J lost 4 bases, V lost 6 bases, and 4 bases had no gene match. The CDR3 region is CASSPGTGYNEQFF. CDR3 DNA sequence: TGTGCCAGCAGCCCCGGGACAGGGTACAATGAGCAGTTCTTC.

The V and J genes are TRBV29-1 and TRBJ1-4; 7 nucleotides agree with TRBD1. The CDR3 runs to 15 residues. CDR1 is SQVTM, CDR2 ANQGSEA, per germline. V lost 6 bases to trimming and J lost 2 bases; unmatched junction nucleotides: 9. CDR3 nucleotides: TGCAGCGTGGCGGGACAGTCAGGGACTAATGAAAAACTGTTTTTT. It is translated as CSVAGQSGTNEKLFF.

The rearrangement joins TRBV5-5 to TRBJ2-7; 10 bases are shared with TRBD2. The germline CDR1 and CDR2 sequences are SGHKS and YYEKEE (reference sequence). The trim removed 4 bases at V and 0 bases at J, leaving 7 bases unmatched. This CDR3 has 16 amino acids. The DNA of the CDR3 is TGTGCCAGCAGCCCCGGACTAGCGGCCTCCTCCTACGAGCAGTACTTC. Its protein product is CASSPGLAASSYEQYF.

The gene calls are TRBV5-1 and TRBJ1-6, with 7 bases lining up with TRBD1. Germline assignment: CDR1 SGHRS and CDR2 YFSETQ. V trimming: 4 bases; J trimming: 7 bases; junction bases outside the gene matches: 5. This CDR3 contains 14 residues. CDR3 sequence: CASSEGGGNSPLHF. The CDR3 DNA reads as TGCGCCAGCAGCGAAGGGGGCGGAAATTCACCCCTCCACTTT. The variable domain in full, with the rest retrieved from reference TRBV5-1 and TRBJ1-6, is KAGVTQTPRYLIKTRGQQVTLSCSPISGHRSVSWYQQTPGQGLQFLFEYFSETQRNKGNFPGRFSGRQFSNSRSEMNVSTLELGDSALYLCASSEGGGNSPLHFGNGTRLTVT.

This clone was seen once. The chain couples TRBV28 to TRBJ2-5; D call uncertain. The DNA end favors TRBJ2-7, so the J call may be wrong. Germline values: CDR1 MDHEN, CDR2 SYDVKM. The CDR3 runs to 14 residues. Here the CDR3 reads CASSLTAFSYEQYF. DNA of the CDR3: TGTGCCAGCAGTTTAACCGCGTTCTCCTACGAGCAGTACTTC.

The CDR3 loop is CASSLWRSGGLEETQYF. The CDR3 nucleotides read TGTGCCAGTAGTCTATGGCGGTCCGGGGGCTTGGAAGAGACCCAGTACTTC. J is TRBJ2-5 and V is TRBV19; D is tentatively TRBD1 or TRBD2 (6 bases each). CDR1 is LNHDA and CDR2 is SQIVND in the germline V gene (reference sequence). There are 17 residues in the CDR3. Trimming pared 5 bases from V and 3 bases from J, leaving 22 bases between.

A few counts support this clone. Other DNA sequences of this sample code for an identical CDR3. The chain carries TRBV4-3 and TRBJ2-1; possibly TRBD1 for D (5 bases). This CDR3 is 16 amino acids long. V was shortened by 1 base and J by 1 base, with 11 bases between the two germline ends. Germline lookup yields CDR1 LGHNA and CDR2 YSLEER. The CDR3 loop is CASSQVLQGSYNEQFF. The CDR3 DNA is TGCGCCAGCAGCCAAGTGCTTCAGGGATCCTACAATGAGCAGTTCTTC.

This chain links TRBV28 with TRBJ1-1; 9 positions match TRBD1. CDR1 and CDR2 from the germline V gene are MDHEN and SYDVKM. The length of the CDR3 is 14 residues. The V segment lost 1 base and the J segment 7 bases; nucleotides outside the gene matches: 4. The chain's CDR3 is CASSLSQGQGEAFF. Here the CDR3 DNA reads TGTGCCAGCAGTTTATCTCAGGGACAGGGTGAAGCTTTCTTT. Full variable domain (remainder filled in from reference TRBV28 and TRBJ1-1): DVKVTQSSRYLVKRTGEKVFLECVQDMDHENMFWYRQDPGLGLRLIYFSYDVKMKEKGDIPEGYSVSREKKERFSLILESASTNQTSMYLCASSLSQGQGEAFFGQGTRLTVV.

The CDR3 protein is CASSDLDYSSPRQYF. The CDR3, as DNA: TGTGCCAGCAGTGACCTGGACTACAGCTCTCCCCGGCAGTACTTC. V gene TRBV2 combines with J gene TRBJ2-7, with D tentatively TRBD2 (6 bases). The germline V gene encodes CDR1 SNHLY and CDR2 FYNNEI. CDR3 length equals 15 residues. The V end lost 3 bases, the J end lost 9 bases, and 21 bases lay between the germline ends.

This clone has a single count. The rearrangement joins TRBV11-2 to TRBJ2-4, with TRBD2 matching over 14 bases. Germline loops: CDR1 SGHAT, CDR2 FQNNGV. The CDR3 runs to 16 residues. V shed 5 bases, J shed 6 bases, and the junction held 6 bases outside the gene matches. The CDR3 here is CASSAGTSGRLNIQYF. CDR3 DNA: TGTGCCAGCAGCGCCGGGACTAGCGGGAGATTAAACATTCAGTACTTC.

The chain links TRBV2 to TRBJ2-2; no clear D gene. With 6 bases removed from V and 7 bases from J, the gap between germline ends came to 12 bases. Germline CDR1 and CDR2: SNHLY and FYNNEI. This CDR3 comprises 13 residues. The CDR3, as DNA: TGTGCCAGCAGCCCGGGTCTTGGCGGGGAGCTGTTTTTT. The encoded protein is CASSPGLGGELFF.

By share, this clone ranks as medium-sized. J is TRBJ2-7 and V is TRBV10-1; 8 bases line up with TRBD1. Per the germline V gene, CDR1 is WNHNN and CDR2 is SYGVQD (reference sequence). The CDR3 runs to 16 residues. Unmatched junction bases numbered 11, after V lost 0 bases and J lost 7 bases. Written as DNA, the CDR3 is TGCGCCAGCAGTGAGTCGACCCCCCAGGGGGCTGGTGAGCAGTACGTC. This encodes CASSESTPQGAGEQYV.